One and the same sample provided the 20 T cell receptor beta chains below, sequenced in a study of cytomegalovirus exposure and HLA in healthy donors. The primer mix had 60 Vbeta and 13 Jbeta primers. The assay was immunoSEQ multiplex PCR, and TCRdb's table has in-frame clones only and misses some. Found here are about 130,000 clones, around four fifths of them singletons; the top ten hold under 8.5%. The source material was PBMCs. These receptors were collected from a male donor in good health and CMV-seronegative.

The rearrangement uses TRBV5-6 and TRBJ1-1; D is perhaps TRBD1 (6 bases). The CDR3 runs 14 residues. The germline V gene encodes CDR1 SGHDT and CDR2 YYEEEE. Trimming removed 0 bases at V and 8 bases at J, with 14 bases between. CDR3 amino acids: CASSLGRGRGEAFF. The CDR3 bases are TGTGCCAGCAGCTTGGGGCGGGGGCGAGGAGAAGCTTTCTTT.

CDR3 coding DNA: TGTGCCAGCTCAGACTACACAGATACGCAGTATTTT. As protein: CASSDYTDTQYF. This chain uses TRBV18 with TRBJ2-3; tentative D call: TRBD2 (5 bases). The germline CDR1 and CDR2 sequences are KGHSH and LQKENI. The V end was cut by 5 bases, the J end by 2 bases, with 5 bases between. The CDR3 is made up of 12 amino acids.

The chain links TRBV5-4 to TRBJ2-5, with TRBD2 matching 9 bases. Looked up from germline, CDR1 is SGHNT and CDR2 is YYREEE (reference sequence). The V gene end was trimmed by 1 base and the J gene end by 0 bases; junction bases not matched to a gene: 1. The CDR3 is made up of 15 amino acids. The CDR3 DNA reads TGTGCCAGCAGCTTGTTAGCGGGGGACCAAGAGACCCAGTACTTC. This encodes CASSLLAGDQETQYF.

V and J are TRBV9 and TRBJ2-2, with D maybe TRBD1 (5 bases). The ends were cut back, 3 bases at V and 1 base at J, with 13 bases in the middle. The CDR3 is made up of 16 amino acids. From germline, CDR1 is SGDLS and CDR2 YYNGEE. The CDR3 region has the DNA TGTGCCAGCAGCGGGAAAGGGGCCCTGAACACCGGGGAGCTGTTTTTT. It codes for CASSGKGALNTGELFF.

The chain recombines TRBV30 with TRBJ2-7, with 7 bases that match TRBD1. The V gene end was trimmed by 3 bases and the J gene end by 2 bases; junction bases not matched to a gene: 10. The CDR3 length is 15 residues. Germline V gene sequence: CDR1 GTSNPN, CDR2 SVGIG (reference sequence). The CDR3, as DNA: TGTGCCTGGAGGGAACCAGGGGGTTGGGCCTACGAGCAGTACTTC. It specifies CAWREPGGWAYEQYF.

This clone turned up a few times. The gene calls are TRBV21-1 and TRBJ1-5; TRBD1 is the table's D call and was not checked against the DNA. TRBV21-1 is described as a pseudogene. This CDR3 is built from 21 residues. In nucleotides, the CDR3 is TGTGCCAGCAGCACCTATCGGGGCGGACAGCGGTCGAGGATTAGCAATCAGCCCCAGCATTTT. This codes for CASSTYRGGQRSRISNQPQHF.

The genes are TRBV28 and TRBJ1-2; D is ambiguous. V dropped 4 bases and J dropped 8 bases, with 14 bases sitting between them. Germline V gene lookup returns CDR1 MDHEN and CDR2 SYDVKM. This CDR3 contains 13 residues. CDR3 amino acids: CASSSQRGSGYTF. As DNA, the CDR3 is TGTGCCAGCAGTTCTCAGCGGGGATCCGGCTACACCTTC.

V and J are TRBV2 and TRBJ2-3, with 9 bases matching TRBD2. J lost 1 base, V lost 4 bases, and 15 bases had no gene match. The CDR3 totals 19 residues. Per the germline V gene, CDR1 is SNHLY and CDR2 is FYNNEI. The CDR3 DNA reads TGTGCCAGCAGTGCAGGGGGACTAGCAGGTGTCTGGGGCACAGATACGCAGTATTTT. It specifies CASSAGGLAGVWGTDTQYF.

This chain links TRBV27 with TRBJ2-1; 10 bases are a match to TRBD2. The germline gives CDR1 MNHEY, CDR2 SMNVEV (reference sequence). This CDR3 is 12 amino acids long. Losses at the gene ends were 7 bases for V and 12 bases for J; bases not matched to a gene: 6. The CDR3 nucleotides read TGTGCCAGCAAAGCGGGAGGGCGGGGGCAGTTCTTC. Protein product: CASKAGGRGQFF.

The rearrangement uses TRBV7-9 and TRBJ2-1; the D gene is possibly TRBD2 (7 bases). The V and J ends lost 5 bases and 12 bases respectively, with 17 bases between them. CDR1 and CDR2 from the germline V gene are SEHNR and FQNEAQ (reference sequence). The CDR3 contains 13 residues. Here the CDR3 DNA reads TGTGCCAGCAGCCCGGGGGGCCCCGTGGGGCAGTTCTTC. Translation gives CASSPGGPVGQFF.

The rearrangement links TRBV28 to TRBJ2-5; 7 nucleotides line up with TRBD1. The J call may not be correct, given that the DNA end is closer to TRBJ2-7. Germline CDR1 MDHEN, CDR2 SYDVKM. The length of the CDR3 is 14 residues. The CDR3 reads CASNPRDSLYEQYF. The CDR3 coding sequence is TGTGCCAGCAACCCACGGGACAGCCTCTACGAGCAGTACTTC.

The chain recombines TRBV5-8 with TRBJ2-1; tentative D call: TRBD1 (6 bases). Trimming pared 0 bases from V and 15 bases from J, leaving 7 bases between. Germline CDR1 and CDR2: SGHTS and YDEGEE. The CDR3 extends over 10 amino acids. The CDR3 loop is CASSLAQGFF. The CDR3 DNA reads as TGTGCCAGCAGCTTGGCACAGGGGTTCTTC.

The chain is built from TRBV4-3 and TRBJ2-1; 11 bases map to TRBD2. Germline V gene lookup returns CDR1 LGHNA and CDR2 YSLEER. This CDR3 comprises 16 residues. After removal of 4 bases from V and 0 bases from J, the junction contained 2 bases not matched to a gene. The DNA of the CDR3 is TGCGCCAGCAGCCCTACTAGCGGGGGCTCCTACAATGAGCAGTTCTTC. Translated, it gives CASSPTSGGSYNEQFF.

This chain joins TRBV4-2 and TRBJ2-1, with 12 bases identical to TRBD2. The CDR3 covers 19 residues. The trim removed 3 bases at V and 5 bases at J, leaving 14 bases unmatched. From germline, CDR1 is LGHNA and CDR2 YNFKEQ. In nucleotides, the CDR3 is TGTGCCAGCAGCCATAAAGTGGGGGCTAGCGGGAGGGCCGACAATGAGCAGTTCTTC. Protein: CASSHKVGASGRADNEQFF.

The rearrangement links TRBV6-5 to TRBJ2-2; 11 bases align to TRBD2. Germline assignment: CDR1 MNHEY and CDR2 SVGAGI. The CDR3 loop spans 13 amino acids. This CDR3 is CGSGRAFTGELFF. CDR3 coding DNA: TGTGGTAGCGGGAGGGCCTTCACCGGGGAGCTGTTTTTT.

V and J are TRBV4-2 and TRBJ2-3; no clear D gene. The CDR3 length is 15 residues. Deletions cut 1 base from V and 0 bases from J, with 8 bases between. Germline lookup yields CDR1 LGHNA and CDR2 YNFKEQ. The CDR3 nucleotides are TGTGCCAGCAGCCAAGGCGGCGCTAGCACAGATACGCAGTATTTT. Protein product: CASSQGGASTDTQYF.

V usage is TRBV28 and J usage is TRBJ1-5, with a possible D match to TRBD1 (5 bases). CDR3 length: 16 residues. V lost 6 bases to trimming and J lost 2 bases, with 17 bases between them. From germline, CDR1 is MDHEN and CDR2 SYDVKM. The DNA for the CDR3 is TGTGCCAGCAGCCAAAGGGCAGGGCACCGCAATCAGCCCCAGCATTTT. It is translated as CASSQRAGHRNQPQHF.

The rearrangement uses TRBV9 and TRBJ1-5, with no clear D. Trimming took 7 bases from V and 4 from J, leaving 18 bases between them. This CDR3 region has 15 residues. Germline loops: CDR1 SGDLS, CDR2 YYNGEE. The chain's CDR3 is CASSSEALPNQPQHF. The CDR3 DNA sequence: TGTGCCAGCTCCTCAGAGGCCCTACCTAATCAGCCCCAGCATTTT.

The V gene is TRBV11-1, the J gene TRBJ2-5; D gene uncertain. Matching the DNA end better, TRBJ2-7 makes the J call doubtful. CDR3 length equals 13 residues. Germline values: CDR1 SGHAT, CDR2 FQDESV (reference sequence). The CDR3 DNA reads TGTGCCAGCAGCTTAGGGCCCAACTACGAGCAGTACTTC. Protein sequence: CASSLGPNYEQYF.

This chain links TRBV7-9 with TRBJ2-7, with D uncertain. The germline V gene encodes CDR1 SEHNR and CDR2 FQNEAQ (reference sequence). This CDR3 spans 12 amino acids. Trimming took off 5 bases at V and 6 bases at J, with 11 bases between the two ends. CDR3 bases: TGTGCCAGCAGCCCCGTCGAGCGCGAGCAGTACTTC. The encoded protein is CASSPVEREQYF. The full variable domain, its missing parts supplied by reference TRBV7-9 and TRBJ2-7, is DTGVSQNPRHKITKRGQNVTFRCDPISEHNRLYWYRQTLGQGPEFLTYFQNEAQLEKSRLLSDRFSAERPKGSFSTLEIQRTEQGDSAMYLCASSPVEREQYFGPGTRLTVT.